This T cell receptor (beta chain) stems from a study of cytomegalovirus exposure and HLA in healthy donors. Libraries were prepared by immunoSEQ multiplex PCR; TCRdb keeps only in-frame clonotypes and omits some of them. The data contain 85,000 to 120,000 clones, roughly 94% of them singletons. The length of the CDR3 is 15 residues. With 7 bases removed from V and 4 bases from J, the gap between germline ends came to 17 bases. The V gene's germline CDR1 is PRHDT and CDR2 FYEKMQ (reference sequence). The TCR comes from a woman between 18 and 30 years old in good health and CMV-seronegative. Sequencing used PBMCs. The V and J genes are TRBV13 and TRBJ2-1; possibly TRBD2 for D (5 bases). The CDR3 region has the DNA TGTGCCAGCAAGTTCGCGGGCAGACTATACAATGAGCAGTTCTTC. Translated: CASKFAGRLYNEQFF.